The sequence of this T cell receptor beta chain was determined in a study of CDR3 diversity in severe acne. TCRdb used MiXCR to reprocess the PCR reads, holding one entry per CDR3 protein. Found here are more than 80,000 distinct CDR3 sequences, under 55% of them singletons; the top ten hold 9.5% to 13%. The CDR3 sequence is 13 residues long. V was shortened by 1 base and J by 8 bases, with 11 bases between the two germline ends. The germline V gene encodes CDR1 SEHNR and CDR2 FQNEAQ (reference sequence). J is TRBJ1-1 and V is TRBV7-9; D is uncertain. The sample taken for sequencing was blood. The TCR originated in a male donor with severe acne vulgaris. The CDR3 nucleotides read TGTGCCAGCAGCTTAGGAATAGACGGAGAAGCTTTCTTT. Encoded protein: CASSLGIDGEAFF.